This T cell receptor (beta chain) derives from a study of T cell changes during pregnancy in multiple sclerosis. Trimming shortened V by 5 bases and J by 4 bases, and 9 bases separated the two germline ends. This CDR3 contains 13 residues. In germline, CDR1 is MNHEY, CDR2 SVGAGI. In its sample, this clone was seen once. This specimen includes other DNA sequences encoding the same CDR3. TCRdb's copy holds only in-frame clones and misses some; the assay was immunoSEQ multiplex PCR. Found here are roughly 30,000 clones, about 86% of them singletons; the top ten hold about 0.8%. The source of this sequence is a female donor in good health, enrolled as a control in a pregnancy study. The material sequenced was CD4+ T cells from peripheral blood mononuclear cells, taken in the first trimester of pregnancy. The chain is built from TRBV6-5 and TRBJ1-5; possible D gene TRBD1, 6 bases. CDR3: CASSGQQNQPQHF. Here the CDR3 DNA reads TGTGCCAGCAGTGGACAGCAAAATCAGCCCCAGCATTTT.